The 23 T cell receptor beta chains below come from one sample, sequenced in a study of beta chain features in type 1 diabetes (dated by TCRdb to between 2017 and 2018). Receptor libraries were prepared by the immunoSEQ multiplex PCR assay. The entire amount of isolated RNA was reverse transcribed using the High Capacity cDNA Reverse Transcription Kit, so the sequenced TCRB transcripts were expressed ones. TCRdb took over this immuneACCESS table, retaining in-frame rearrangements with V and J assigned. Such tables are incomplete; in checked studies, under half of the missing clones stem from an unresolved V gene, and the remainder is unexplained. For this sample the table gives hundreds of thousands of clones, of which around a sixth were detected only once. In total, the top ten clones hold about 0.093% of the sample. Material for sequencing was naive CD4+ T cells from blood. The intended sense of this specimen's cell subset or site label: true naive CD4+ T cells. The receptors come from a young man in good health.

This clone was counted between two and nine times. The chain couples TRBV7-2 to TRBJ2-6, with 9 bases fitting TRBD1. CDR3 length equals 18 residues. CDR1 SGHTA and CDR2 FQGNSA come from the germline V gene. The ends lost 1 base at V and 4 bases at J; junction bases unmatched: 8. The CDR3 region has the DNA TGTGCCAGCAGCTTAGGGGACAGGGATCGTTGGGGGGCCAACGTCCTGACTTTC. It is translated as CASSLGDRDRWGANVLTF.

The V gene is TRBV7-2, the J gene TRBJ2-3, with D possibly being TRBD2 (5 bases). Germline CDR1 reads SGHTA; CDR2 reads FQGNSA. The CDR3 length is 15 residues. V lost 0 bases and J lost 12, with 19 bases in between. The CDR3 region is CASSLARAAEGSQYF. The CDR3 DNA reads as TGTGCCAGCAGCTTAGCGAGAGCGGCCGAAGGTTCACAGTATTTT.

This clone occurred a few times. V is TRBV9 and J is TRBJ1-5; 8 nucleotides agree with TRBD1. The V gene end was trimmed by 5 bases and the J gene end by 2 bases; junction bases not matched to a gene: 6. Germline assignment: CDR1 SGDLS and CDR2 YYNGEE. The CDR3 is made up of 15 amino acids. CDR3 nucleotide sequence: TGTGCCAGCAGTCCAGGGGGCACGGGCAATCAGCCCCAGCATTTT. Protein: CASSPGGTGNQPQHF.

This clone was counted a few times. V usage is TRBV18 and J usage is TRBJ1-2, with 8 nucleotides matching TRBD1. Germline CDR1 reads KGHSH; CDR2 reads LQKENI. J was trimmed by 7 bases and V by 3 bases; bases with no gene match: 4. This CDR3 comprises 13 residues. The CDR3 coding sequence is TGTGCCAGCTCACCGGACAGGGTGAGTGGCTACACCTTC. It encodes CASSPDRVSGYTF.

The chain has TRBV7-2 and TRBJ2-3; 9 bases agree with TRBD2. Germline values: CDR1 SGHTA, CDR2 FQGNSA. J gave up 3 bases and V 5 bases, and 9 bases lay outside the gene matches. This CDR3 has 16 amino acids. The CDR3 DNA reads TGTGCCAGCAGCCCTCGCCCGGGACTAGCAACAGATACGCAGTATTTT. Translating gives CASSPRPGLATDTQYF. The complete variable domain, with remaining parts taken from reference TRBV7-2 and TRBJ2-3, reads GAGVSQSPSNKVTEKGKDVELRCDPISGHTALYWYRQSLGQGLEFLIYFQGNSAPDKSGLPSDRFSAERTGGSVSTLTIQRTQQEDSAVYLCASSPRPGLATDTQYFGPGTRLTVL.

This clone occurred a few times. This rearrangement joins TRBV6-1 to TRBJ1-4, with a tentative D call TRBD1 (6 bases). Looked up from germline, CDR1 is MNHNS and CDR2 is SASEGT. The CDR3 sequence is 16 residues long. The germline V and J ends were trimmed by 4 bases and 4 bases, with 16 bases remaining between them. This chain's CDR3 is CASSVGDRRSNEKLFF. DNA for the CDR3: TGTGCCAGCAGTGTTGGAGACAGGCGGAGTAATGAAAAACTGTTTTTT.

There are a few counts of this clone. The V gene is TRBV6-6, the J gene TRBJ2-1; 10 nucleotides match TRBD1. Germline CDR1 and CDR2: MNHNY and SVGAGI (reference sequence). V dropped 8 bases and J dropped 4; count of bases not matched to a gene: 8. This CDR3 has 15 residues. CDR3 region: CASGSGTGVYNEQFF. The CDR3, as DNA: TGTGCCAGCGGAAGCGGGACAGGGGTTTACAATGAGCAGTTCTTC.

This clone was found a few times. This chain connects TRBV5-8 to TRBJ1-4; D is uncertain. The CDR3 is 16 residues long. In germline, CDR1 is SGHTS, CDR2 YDEGEE. V was pared by 0 bases and J by 3 bases, with 12 bases between. The CDR3 loop is CASSLAGPRANEKLFF. Written as DNA, the CDR3 is TGTGCCAGCAGCTTGGCCGGCCCGAGGGCTAATGAAAAACTGTTTTTT.

The sample holds many counts of this clone. The gene calls are TRBV29-1 and TRBJ2-1; tentatively, D is TRBD2 (5 bases). CDR3 size: 12 residues. The V end was cut by 7 bases, the J end by 0 bases, with 7 bases between. CDR1 is SQVTM, CDR2 ANQGSEA, per germline. CDR3 region: CSAAVSYNEQFF. The CDR3 DNA reads TGCAGCGCAGCGGTCTCCTACAATGAGCAGTTCTTC.

A few counts support this clone. This chain joins TRBV7-2 and TRBJ2-7; TRBD2 is a possible D gene (5 bases). The CDR3 sequence is 15 residues long. The germline V and J ends were trimmed by 5 bases and 0 bases, with 14 bases remaining between them. CDR1 is SGHTA, CDR2 FQGNSA, per germline. Written as DNA, the CDR3 is TGTGCCAGCAGCCCCCCGCGGGCCCTCTCCTACGAGCAGTACTTC. Protein: CASSPPRALSYEQYF. Supplemented by reference TRBV7-2 and TRBJ2-7, the full variable domain reads GAGVSQSPSNKVTEKGKDVELRCDPISGHTALYWYRQSLGQGLEFLIYFQGNSAPDKSGLPSDRFSAERTGGSVSTLTIQRTQQEDSAVYLCASSPPRALSYEQYFGPGTRLTVT.

This clone was counted between two and nine times. V is TRBV21-1 and J is TRBJ1-1; the tabulated D call, TRBD1, remains unverified against the DNA. TRBV21-1 is flagged as a pseudogene. This CDR3 region has 10 residues. The CDR3 sequence is CASEGAEAFF. The DNA for the CDR3 is TGTGCCAGCGAGGGGGCTGAAGCTTTCTTT.

The rearrangement joins TRBV2 to TRBJ2-1; 10 bases line up with TRBD1. Germline trimming cut 5 bases from V and 1 base from J; bases unmatched to any gene: 2. Germline CDR1 is SNHLY and CDR2 is FYNNEI. There are 15 residues in the CDR3. Here the CDR3 DNA reads TGTGCCAGCAGTAGACAGGGGGCTTCCTACAATGAGCAGTTCTTC. Translated, it gives CASSRQGASYNEQFF.

This clone appeared a few times. The gene calls are TRBV7-9 and TRBJ1-2; D gene ambiguous. The CDR3 totals 15 residues. Germline assignment: CDR1 SEHNR and CDR2 FQNEAQ (reference sequence). V lost 1 base and J lost 3, with 12 bases in between. The CDR3 DNA sequence: TGTGCCAGCAGCTTAGATCCGGGCGGGCACTATGGCTACACCTTC. Amino acids: CASSLDPGGHYGYTF.

The CDR3 nucleotides read TGTGCCAGCAGCCCAAATCAGCCCCAGCATTTT. Translating gives CASSPNQPQHF. The V call is TRBV21-1, the J call TRBJ1-5; the table's D call of TRBD1 was not tested on the DNA. TRBV21-1 is classified as a pseudogene. This CDR3 comprises 11 residues.

The chain carries TRBV28 and TRBJ2-4, with 7 nucleotides matching TRBD1. Germline V gene sequence: CDR1 MDHEN, CDR2 SYDVKM. The V segment lost 7 bases and the J segment 0 bases; nucleotides outside the gene matches: 6. The CDR3 length is 15 residues. The CDR3: CASTGQEIAKNIQYF. CDR3 nucleotides: TGTGCCAGCACCGGACAGGAGATAGCCAAAAACATTCAGTACTTC.

This clone showed up just a few times. The chain has TRBV28 and TRBJ2-1, with TRBD2 matching over 12 bases. CDR3 size: 17 residues. Germline values: CDR1 MDHEN, CDR2 SYDVKM. With V trimmed by 6 bases and J by 8 bases, 14 bases remained unmatched. The CDR3 is CASSLPSGRAGSDEQFF. CDR3 nucleotide sequence: TGTGCCAGCAGCCTCCCTAGCGGGAGGGCAGGTTCGGATGAGCAGTTCTTC.

The table lists this clone with a few counts. The gene calls are TRBV29-1 and TRBJ2-7; 11 bases match TRBD1. This CDR3 comprises 14 residues. Per the germline V gene, CDR1 is SQVTM and CDR2 is ANQGSEA. V shed 4 bases and J 2 bases; nucleotides not matched to a gene: 4. The CDR3 bases are TGCAGCGTTGTAGAGGGACAGGGGGCCTACGAGCAGTACTTC. This encodes CSVVEGQGAYEQYF.

The chain employs TRBV9 and TRBJ1-2; the D gene is possibly TRBD1 (6 bases). CDR3 size: 15 residues. Germline CDR1 and CDR2: SGDLS and YYNGEE. Trimming stripped 2 bases from V and 5 bases from J, with 16 bases between. CDR3 DNA sequence: TGTGCCAGCAGCGTCCGTGTGGGGGCCGGTTATGGCTACACCTTC. It encodes CASSVRVGAGYGYTF. Combining the CDR3 with reference TRBV9 and TRBJ1-2 gives the whole variable domain DSGVTQTPKHLITATGQRVTLRCSPRSGDLSVYWYQQSLDQGLQFLIQYYNGEERAKGNILERFSAQQFPDLHSELNLSSLELGDSALYFCASSVRVGAGYGYTFGSGTRLTVV.

This clone was observed a handful of times. The gene calls are TRBV6-5 and TRBJ2-1; perhaps D is TRBD1 or TRBD2 (5 bases each). This CDR3 is 13 amino acids long. Germline values: CDR1 MNHEY, CDR2 SVGAGI. Trimming left V 2 bases short and J 10 bases short, with 12 bases between. CDR3 in DNA: TGTGCCAGCAGTTACCCCTCCCGGGGCGAGCAGTTCTTC. Protein product: CASSYPSRGEQFF.

J is TRBJ2-2 and V is TRBV7-3, with D possibly TRBD2 on 6 matching bases. V was pared by 1 base and J by 5 bases, with 14 bases between. Germline V lookup: CDR1 SGHTA, CDR2 FQGTGA. The CDR3 covers 16 residues. Written as DNA, the CDR3 is TGTGCCAGCAGCTTAATACCAATCGGGAGTACCGGGGAGCTGTTTTTT. It yields the protein CASSLIPIGSTGELFF. Using reference TRBV7-3 and TRBJ2-2 for the parts outside the CDR3, the full variable domain is GAGVSQTPSNKVTEKGKYVELRCDPISGHTALYWYRQSLGQGPEFLIYFQGTGAADDSGLPNDRFFAVRPEGSVSTLKIQRTERGDSAVYLCASSLIPIGSTGELFFGEGSRLTVL.

The V call is TRBV7-2, the J call TRBJ1-1; D unresolved. This CDR3 region has 14 residues. Trimming took 3 bases from V and 0 from J, leaving 8 bases between them. Germline V gene lookup returns CDR1 SGHTA and CDR2 FQGNSA. In DNA form, the CDR3 reads TGTGCCAGCAGCTTGGGTTGGATGAACACTGAAGCTTTCTTT. Protein product: CASSLGWMNTEAFF.

This clone was seen a handful of times. This chain links TRBV6-6 with TRBJ2-4; D is uncertain. CDR3 length equals 15 residues. The germline gives CDR1 MNHNY, CDR2 SVGAGI (reference sequence). Trimming took off 3 bases at V and 2 bases at J, with 11 bases between the two ends. The CDR3 protein is CASSYLGRTKNIQYF. The CDR3 nucleotides are TGTGCCAGCAGTTATCTGGGCCGGACCAAAAACATTCAGTACTTC.

The V gene is TRBV7-2, the J gene TRBJ1-4, with a tentative D call TRBD1 (6 bases). CDR1 and CDR2 from the germline V gene are SGHTA and FQGNSA. V gave up 3 bases and J gave up 7 bases, with 12 bases separating them. The CDR3 is made up of 14 amino acids. The CDR3 DNA is TGTGCCAGCAGCTTCTGGGGGGCTAGTGAAAAACTGTTTTTT. The encoded protein is CASSFWGASEKLFF.